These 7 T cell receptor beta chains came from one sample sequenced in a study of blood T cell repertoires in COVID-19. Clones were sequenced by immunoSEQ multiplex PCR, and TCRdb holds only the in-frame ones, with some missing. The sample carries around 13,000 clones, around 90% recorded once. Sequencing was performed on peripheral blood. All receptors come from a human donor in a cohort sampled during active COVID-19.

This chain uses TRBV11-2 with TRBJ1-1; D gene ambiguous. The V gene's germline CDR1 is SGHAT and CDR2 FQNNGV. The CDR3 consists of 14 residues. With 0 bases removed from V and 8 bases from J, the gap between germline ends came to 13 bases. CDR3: CASSLEPGVGEAFF. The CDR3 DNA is TGTGCCAGCAGCTTAGAACCGGGTGTCGGAGAAGCTTTCTTT. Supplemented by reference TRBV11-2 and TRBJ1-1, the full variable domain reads EAGVAQSPRYKIIEKRQSVAFWCNPISGHATLYWYQQILGQGPKLLIQFQNNGVVDDSQLPKDRFSAERLKGVDSTLKIQPAKLEDSAVYLCASSLEPGVGEAFFGQGTRLTVV.

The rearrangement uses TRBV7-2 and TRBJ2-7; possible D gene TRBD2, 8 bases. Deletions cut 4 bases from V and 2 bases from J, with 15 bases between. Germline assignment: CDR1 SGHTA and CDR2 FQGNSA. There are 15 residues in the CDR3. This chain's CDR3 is CASSSGGGYTYEQYF. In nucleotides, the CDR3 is TGTGCCAGCAGCTCGGGAGGGGGCTACACCTACGAGCAGTACTTC.

DNA of the CDR3: TGTGCCAGCAGTTTACAGGGCTATGGCTACACCTTC. The encoded protein is CASSLQGYGYTF. The chain joins TRBV28 to TRBJ1-2; a possible D gene is TRBD1 (5 bases). Between the trimmed V and J ends, which lost 2 bases and 4 bases, there was a span of 5 bases. CDR3 size: 12 residues. Looked up from germline, CDR1 is MDHEN and CDR2 is SYDVKM.

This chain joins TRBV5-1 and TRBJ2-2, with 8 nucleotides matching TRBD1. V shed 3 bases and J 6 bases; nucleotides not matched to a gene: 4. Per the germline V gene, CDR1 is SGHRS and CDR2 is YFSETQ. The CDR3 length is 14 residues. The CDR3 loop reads CASSSATGAGELFF. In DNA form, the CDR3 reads TGCGCCAGCAGCTCCGCGACAGGGGCCGGGGAGCTGTTTTTT. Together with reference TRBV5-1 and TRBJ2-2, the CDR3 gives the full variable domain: KAGVTQTPRYLIKTRGQQVTLSCSPISGHRSVSWYQQTPGQGLQFLFEYFSETQRNKGNFPGRFSGRQFSNSRSEMNVSTLELGDSALYLCASSSATGAGELFFGEGSRLTVL.

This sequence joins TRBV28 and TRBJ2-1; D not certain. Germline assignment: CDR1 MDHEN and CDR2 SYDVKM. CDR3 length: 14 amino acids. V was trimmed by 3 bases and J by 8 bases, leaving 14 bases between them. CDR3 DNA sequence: TGTGCCAGCAGTTTTATCGCAGATACCGATGAGCAGTTCTTC. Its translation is CASSFIADTDEQFF.

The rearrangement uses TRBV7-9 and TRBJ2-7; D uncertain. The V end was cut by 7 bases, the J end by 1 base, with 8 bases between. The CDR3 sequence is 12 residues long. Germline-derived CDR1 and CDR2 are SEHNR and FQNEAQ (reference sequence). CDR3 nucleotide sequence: TGTGCCAGCACCCTCGTATCCTACGAGCAGTACTTC. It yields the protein CASTLVSYEQYF. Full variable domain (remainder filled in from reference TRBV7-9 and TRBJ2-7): DTGVSQNPRHKITKRGQNVTFRCDPISEHNRLYWYRQTLGQGPEFLTYFQNEAQLEKSRLLSDRFSAERPKGSFSTLEIQRTEQGDSAMYLCASTLVSYEQYFGPGTRLTVT.

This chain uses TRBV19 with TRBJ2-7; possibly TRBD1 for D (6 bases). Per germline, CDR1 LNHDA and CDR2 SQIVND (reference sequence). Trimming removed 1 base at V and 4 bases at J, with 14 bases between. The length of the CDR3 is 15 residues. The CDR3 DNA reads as TGTGCCAGTAGTATAGCGACAGGCAGACTTTACGAGCAGTACTTC. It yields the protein CASSIATGRLYEQYF. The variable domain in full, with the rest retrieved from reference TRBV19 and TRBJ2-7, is DGGITQSPKYLFRKEGQNVTLSCEQNLNHDAMYWYRQDPGQGLRLIYYSQIVNDFQKGDIAEGYSVSREKKESFPLTVTSAQKNPTAFYLCASSIATGRLYEQYFGPGTRLTVT.